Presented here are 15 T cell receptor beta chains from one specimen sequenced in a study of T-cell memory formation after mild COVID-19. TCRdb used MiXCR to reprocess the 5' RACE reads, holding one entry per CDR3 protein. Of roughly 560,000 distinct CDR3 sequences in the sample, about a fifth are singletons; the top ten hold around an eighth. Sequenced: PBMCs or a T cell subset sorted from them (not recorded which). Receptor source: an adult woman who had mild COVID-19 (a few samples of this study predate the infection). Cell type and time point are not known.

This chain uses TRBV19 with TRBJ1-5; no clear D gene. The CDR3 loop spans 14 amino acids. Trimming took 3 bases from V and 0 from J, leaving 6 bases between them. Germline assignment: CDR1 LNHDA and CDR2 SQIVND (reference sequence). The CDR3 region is CASSIVVSNQPQHF. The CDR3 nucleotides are TGTGCCAGTAGTATTGTAGTTAGCAATCAGCCCCAGCATTTT. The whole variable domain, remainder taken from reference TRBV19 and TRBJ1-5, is DGGITQSPKYLFRKEGQNVTLSCEQNLNHDAMYWYRQDPGQGLRLIYYSQIVNDFQKGDIAEGYSVSREKKESFPLTVTSAQKNPTAFYLCASSIVVSNQPQHFGDGTRLSIL.

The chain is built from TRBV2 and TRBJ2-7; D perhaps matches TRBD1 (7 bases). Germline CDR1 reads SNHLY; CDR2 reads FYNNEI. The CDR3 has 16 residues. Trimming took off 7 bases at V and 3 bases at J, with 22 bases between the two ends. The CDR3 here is CASTYLQGRSLYEQYF. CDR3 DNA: TGTGCCAGCACTTACCTACAGGGGAGGTCCCTCTACGAGCAGTACTTC.

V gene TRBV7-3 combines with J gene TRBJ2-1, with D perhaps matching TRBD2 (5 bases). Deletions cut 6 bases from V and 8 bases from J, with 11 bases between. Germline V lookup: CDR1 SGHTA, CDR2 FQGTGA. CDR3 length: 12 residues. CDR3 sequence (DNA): TGTGCCAGCAGTCGGGGTGGGGATGAGCAGTTCTTC. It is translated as CASSRGGDEQFF.

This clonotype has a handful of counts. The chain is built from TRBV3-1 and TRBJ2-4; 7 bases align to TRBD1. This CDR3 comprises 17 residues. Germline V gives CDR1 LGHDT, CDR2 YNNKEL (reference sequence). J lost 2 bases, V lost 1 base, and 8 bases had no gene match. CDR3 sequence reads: CASSQAPGQSTKNIQYF. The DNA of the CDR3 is TGTGCCAGCAGCCAAGCTCCGGGACAGTCGACCAAAAACATTCAGTACTTC. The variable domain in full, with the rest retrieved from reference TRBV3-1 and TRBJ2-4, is DTAVSQTPKYLVTQMGNDKSIKCEQNLGHDTMYWYKQDSKKFLKIMFSYNNKELIINETVPNRFSPKSPDKAHLNLHINSLELGDSAVYFCASSQAPGQSTKNIQYFGAGTRLSVL.

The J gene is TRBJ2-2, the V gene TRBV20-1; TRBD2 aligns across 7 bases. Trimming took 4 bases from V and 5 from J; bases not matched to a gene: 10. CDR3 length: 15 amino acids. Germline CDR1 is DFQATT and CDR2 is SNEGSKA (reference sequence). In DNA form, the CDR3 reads TGCAGTGCTACTCTGGGCGGGAGTCGTACCGGGGAGCTGTTTTTT. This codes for CSATLGGSRTGELFF.

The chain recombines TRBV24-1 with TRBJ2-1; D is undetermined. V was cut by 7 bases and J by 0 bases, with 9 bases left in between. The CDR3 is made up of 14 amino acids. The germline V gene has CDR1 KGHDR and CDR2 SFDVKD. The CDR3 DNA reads TGTGCCACCAGCAGGAGTAGCTCCTACAATGAGCAGTTCTTC. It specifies CATSRSSSYNEQFF.

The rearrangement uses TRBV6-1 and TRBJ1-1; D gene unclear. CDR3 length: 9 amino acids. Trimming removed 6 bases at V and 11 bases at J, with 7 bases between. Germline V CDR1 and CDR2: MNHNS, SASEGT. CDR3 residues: CASSRQAFF. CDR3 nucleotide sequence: TGTGCCAGCAGCCGTCAGGCTTTCTTT.

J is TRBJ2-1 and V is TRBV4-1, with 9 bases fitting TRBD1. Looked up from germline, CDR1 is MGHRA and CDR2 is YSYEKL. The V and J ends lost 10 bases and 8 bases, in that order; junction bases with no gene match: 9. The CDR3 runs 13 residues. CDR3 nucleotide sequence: TGCGCCACCTCGGACAGGGGTATCGATGAGCAGTTCTTC. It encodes CATSDRGIDEQFF.

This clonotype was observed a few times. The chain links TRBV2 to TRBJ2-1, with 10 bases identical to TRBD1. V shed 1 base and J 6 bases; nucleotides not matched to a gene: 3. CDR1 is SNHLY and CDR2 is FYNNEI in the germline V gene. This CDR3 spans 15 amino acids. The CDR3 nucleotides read TGTGCCAGCAGTGAAGAAGGGACAGGGGCCAATGAGCAGTTCTTC. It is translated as CASSEEGTGANEQFF.

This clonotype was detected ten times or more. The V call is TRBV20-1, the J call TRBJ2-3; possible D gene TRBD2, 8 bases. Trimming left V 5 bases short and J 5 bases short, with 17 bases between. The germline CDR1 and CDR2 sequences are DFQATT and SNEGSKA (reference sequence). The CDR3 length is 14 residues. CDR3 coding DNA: TGCAGTGCTTTAGCGGGACAGCCCCTAGATACGCAGTATTTT. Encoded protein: CSALAGQPLDTQYF.

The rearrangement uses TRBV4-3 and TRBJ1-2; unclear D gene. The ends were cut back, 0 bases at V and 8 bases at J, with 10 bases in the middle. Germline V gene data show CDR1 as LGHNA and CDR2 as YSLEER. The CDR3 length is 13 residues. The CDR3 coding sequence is TGCGCCAGCAGCCAAGAGCGTGGATCCGGCTACACCTTC. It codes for CASSQERGSGYTF.

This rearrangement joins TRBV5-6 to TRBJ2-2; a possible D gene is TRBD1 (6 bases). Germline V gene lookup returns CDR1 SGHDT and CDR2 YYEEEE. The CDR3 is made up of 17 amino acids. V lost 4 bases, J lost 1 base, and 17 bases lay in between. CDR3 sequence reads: CASSALGTYENTGELFF. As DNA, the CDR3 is TGTGCCAGCAGCGCCCTTGGGACATACGAGAACACCGGGGAGCTGTTTTTT.

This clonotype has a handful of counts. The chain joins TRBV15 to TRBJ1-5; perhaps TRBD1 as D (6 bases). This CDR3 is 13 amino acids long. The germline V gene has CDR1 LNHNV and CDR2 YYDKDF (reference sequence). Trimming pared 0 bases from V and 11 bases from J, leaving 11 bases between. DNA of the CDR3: TGTGCCACCAGCAGAGATCCGGAGGGGGCCCAGCATTTT. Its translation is CATSRDPEGAQHF. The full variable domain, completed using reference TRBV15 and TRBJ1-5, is DAMVIQNPRYQVTQFGKPVTLSCSQTLNHNVMYWYQQKSSQAPKLLFHYYDKDFNNEADTPDNFQSRRPNTSFCFLDIRSPGLGDTAMYLCATSRDPEGAQHFGDGTRLSIL.

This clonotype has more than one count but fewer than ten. CDR3 bases: TGTGCCAGCAGTTTATCGGCAGACATGAACACTGAAGCTTTCTTT. It translates to CASSLSADMNTEAFF. This chain uses TRBV12-3 or TRBV12-4 with TRBJ1-1; D is unresolved. The CDR3 has 15 residues. Trimming removed 2 bases at V and 0 bases at J, with 10 bases between.

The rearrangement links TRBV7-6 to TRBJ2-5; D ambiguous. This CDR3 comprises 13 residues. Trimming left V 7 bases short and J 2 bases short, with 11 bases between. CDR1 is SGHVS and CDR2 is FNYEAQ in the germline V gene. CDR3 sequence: CASNSGLQETQYF. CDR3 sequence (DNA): TGTGCCAGCAACTCGGGTCTTCAAGAGACCCAGTACTTC.